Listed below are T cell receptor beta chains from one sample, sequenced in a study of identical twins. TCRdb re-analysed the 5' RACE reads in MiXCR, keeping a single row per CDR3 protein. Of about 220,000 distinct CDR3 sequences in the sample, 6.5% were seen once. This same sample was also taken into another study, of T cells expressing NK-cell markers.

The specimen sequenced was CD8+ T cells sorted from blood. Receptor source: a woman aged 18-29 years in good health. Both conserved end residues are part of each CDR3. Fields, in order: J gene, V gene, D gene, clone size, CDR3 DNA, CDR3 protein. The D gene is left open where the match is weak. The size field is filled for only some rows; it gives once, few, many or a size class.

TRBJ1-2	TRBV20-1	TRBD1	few	TGCAGTGCCTTCCACAGGGGGCGCAGGCGTGGCTACACCTTC	CSAFHRGRRRGYTF
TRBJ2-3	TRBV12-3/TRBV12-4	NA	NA	TGTGCCAGCAGTCTGGGCAGGGCGGAAGCAGATACGCAGTATTTT	CASSLGRAEADTQYF
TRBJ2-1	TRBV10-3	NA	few	TGTGCCATCAGTGAGAACAATGAGCAGTTCTTC	CAISENNEQFF
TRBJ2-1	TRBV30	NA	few	TGTGCCTGGAGTTGGGTGGACAATGAGCAGTTCTTC	CAWSWVDNEQFF
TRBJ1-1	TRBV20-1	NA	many	TGCAGTGCAGGGGCCCCCGTCGGTGAAGCTTTCTTT	CSAGAPVGEAFF
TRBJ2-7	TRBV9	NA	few	TGTGCCAGCAGCGTAGCGGTAGGGCAGGGGTACGAGCAGTACTTC	CASSVAVGQGYEQYF
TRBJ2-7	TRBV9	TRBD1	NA	TGTGCCAGCAGCACAAGGGACAGCGGATTTCACGAGCAGTACTTC	CASSTRDSGFHEQYF
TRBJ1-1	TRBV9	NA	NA	TGTGCCAGCAGCGTGGTCAGTTATTACACTGAAGCTTTCTTT	CASSVVSYYTEAFF
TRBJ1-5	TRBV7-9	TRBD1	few	TGTGCCAGCAGTCAAAACCGACAGGGGAGCAATCAGCCCCAGCATTTT	CASSQNRQGSNQPQHF
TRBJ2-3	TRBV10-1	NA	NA	TGCGCCAGCAGTGATTCAGCAGTTAGCACAGATACGCAGTATTTT	CASSDSAVSTDTQYF
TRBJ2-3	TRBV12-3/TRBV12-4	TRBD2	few	TGTGCCAGCAGTCCGCCTAGCGGGGAGGCAGATACGCAGTATTTT	CASSPPSGEADTQYF
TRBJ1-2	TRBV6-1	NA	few	TGTGCCAGCAGCCGCAGTACGGCTTATGGCTACACCTTC	CASSRSTAYGYTF
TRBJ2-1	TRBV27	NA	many	TGTGCCAGCAGTCCAACCCTAGCTGGTGAGCAGTTCTTC	CASSPTLAGEQFF
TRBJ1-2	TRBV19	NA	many	TGTGCCAGTAGTTTTGCCTCGTTCTATGGCTACACCTTC	CASSFASFYGYTF
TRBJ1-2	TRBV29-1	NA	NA	TGCAGCATTGGGAACCTCTATGGCTACACCTTC	CSIGNLYGYTF
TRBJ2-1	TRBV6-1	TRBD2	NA	TGTGCCAGCGGGGGTAGCGGGAACAATGAGCAGTTCTTC	CASGGSGNNEQFF
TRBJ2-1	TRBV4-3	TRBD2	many	TGCGCCAGCAGCTTTGGGACTACCACTTACAATGAGCAGTTCTTC	CASSFGTTTYNEQFF
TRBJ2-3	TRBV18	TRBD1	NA	TGTGCCAGCTCACCGCGACAGGGGGCTAGCACAGATACGCAGTATTTT	CASSPRQGASTDTQYF
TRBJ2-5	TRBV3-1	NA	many	TGTGCCAGCAGCCAAGATCTTAGCGGAGTCCAAGAGACCCAGTACTTC	CASSQDLSGVQETQYF
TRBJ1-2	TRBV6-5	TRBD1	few	TGTGCCAGCAGTTTGGCCGGGACAGGGGGGGGCAACTATGGCTACACCTTC	CASSLAGTGGGNYGYTF
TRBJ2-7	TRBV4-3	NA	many	TGCGCCAGCAGCCGGAGCGGGACACGACTTTTTTACGAGCAGTACTTC	CASSRSGTRLFYEQYF
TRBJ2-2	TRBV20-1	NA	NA	TGCAGTGCTACAGGAGAGGGGGAGCTGTTTTTT	CSATGEGELFF
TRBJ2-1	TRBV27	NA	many	TGTGCCAGCAGTTTATCCGCCGGTGAGCAGTTCTTC	CASSLSAGEQFF
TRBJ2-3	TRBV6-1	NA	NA	TGTGCCAGCAGTCCTCAGGGCGTTAGCACAGATACGCAGTATTTT	CASSPQGVSTDTQYF
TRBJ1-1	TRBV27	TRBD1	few	TGTGCCAGCAGTCCCGCAGGGGGCCCCGTCACTGAAGCTTTCTTT	CASSPAGGPVTEAFF
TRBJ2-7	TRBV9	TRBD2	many	TGTGCCAGCAGCGTTGGGGTAGCGGGAGCCTACGAGCAGTACTTC	CASSVGVAGAYEQYF
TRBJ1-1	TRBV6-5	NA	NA	TGTGCCAGCAGTTACGCAGGTTTTAACACTGAAGCTTTCTTT	CASSYAGFNTEAFF
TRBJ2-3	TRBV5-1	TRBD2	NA	TGCGCCAGCACTAGCGGGGGGTCTAGCACAGATACGCAGTATTTT	CASTSGGSSTDTQYF
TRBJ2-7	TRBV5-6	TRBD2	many	TGTGCCAGCAGCTTTGGGACTAGTCCACGGCAGTACTTC	CASSFGTSPRQYF
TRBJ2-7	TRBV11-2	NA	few	TGTGCCAGCAGCTGGGGCCCGGACTACGAGCAGTACTTC	CASSWGPDYEQYF
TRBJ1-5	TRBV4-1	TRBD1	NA	TGCGCCAGCAGCCCGGCTGAGGGGGCTAGCAATCAGCCCCAGCATTTT	CASSPAEGASNQPQHF
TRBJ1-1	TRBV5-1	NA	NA	TGCGCCAGCAGCTTATCCCCGGATGAAGCTTTCTTT	CASSLSPDEAFF
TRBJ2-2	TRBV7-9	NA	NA	TGTGCCAGCAGCCATCTAGGGGGGTCCGCCGGGGAGCTGTTTTTT	CASSHLGGSAGELFF
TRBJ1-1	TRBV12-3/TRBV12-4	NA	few	TGTGCCAGCAGTTTACTGGTGCCGAACACTGAAGCTTTCTTT	CASSLLVPNTEAFF
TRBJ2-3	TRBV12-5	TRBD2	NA	TGTGCTAGTGGTTCCCCCCGCAGGGCGGGAGATAGAGATACGCAGTATTTT	CASGSPRRAGDRDTQYF
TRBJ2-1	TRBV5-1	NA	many	TGCGCCAGCGGGGGGGGCGATGAGCAGTTCTTC	CASGGGDEQFF
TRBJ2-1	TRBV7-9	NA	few	TGTGCCAGCAGCCCCGGTTTGATTGGGGCTTACAATGAGCAGTTCTTC	CASSPGLIGAYNEQFF
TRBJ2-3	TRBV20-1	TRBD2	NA	TGCAGCGCCACGAGCCAACTACTAGCGGGAGCCGAAACAGATACGCAGTATTTT	CSATSQLLAGAETDTQYF
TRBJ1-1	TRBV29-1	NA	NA	TGCAGCGTTGAAAACGAGGGATCCACTGAAGCTTTCTTT	CSVENEGSTEAFF
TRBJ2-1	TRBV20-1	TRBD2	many	TGCAGTGCTAAGACTAGCGGTAACAATGAGCAGTTCTTC	CSAKTSGNNEQFF
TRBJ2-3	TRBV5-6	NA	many	TGTGCCAGCAGGGGTGTGGAAGATACGCAGTATTTT	CASRGVEDTQYF
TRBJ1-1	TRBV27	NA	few	TGTGCCAGCAGTCCAACGGCCGGGAGCACTGAAGCTTTCTTT	CASSPTAGSTEAFF
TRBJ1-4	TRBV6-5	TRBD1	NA	TGTGCCAGCAGTTACTCCCATTCAGGGGGTGAAAAACTGTTTTTT	CASSYSHSGGEKLFF